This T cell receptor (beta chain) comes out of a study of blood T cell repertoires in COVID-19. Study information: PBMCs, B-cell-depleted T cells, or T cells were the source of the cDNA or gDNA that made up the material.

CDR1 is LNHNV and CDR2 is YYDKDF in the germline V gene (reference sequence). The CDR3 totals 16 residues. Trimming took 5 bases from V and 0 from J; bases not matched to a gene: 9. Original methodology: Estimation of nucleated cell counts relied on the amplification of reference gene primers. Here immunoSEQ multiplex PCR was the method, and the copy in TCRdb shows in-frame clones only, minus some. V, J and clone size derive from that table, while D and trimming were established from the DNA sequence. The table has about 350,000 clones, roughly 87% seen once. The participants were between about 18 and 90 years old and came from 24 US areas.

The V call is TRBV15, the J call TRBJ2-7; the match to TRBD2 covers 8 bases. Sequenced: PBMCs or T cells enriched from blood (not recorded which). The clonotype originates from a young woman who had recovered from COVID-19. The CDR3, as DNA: TGTGCCACCAGCGGGGTGGCGGGGGGCAACTCCTACGAGCAGTACTTC. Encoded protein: CATSGVAGGNSYEQYF.